The clone carrying this T cell receptor (beta chain) was detected ten times or more. What it binds is unknown. The data belong to a study of Graves' ophthalmopathy and Graves' hyperthyroidism. As for the study in general: There was a collection of peripheral blood at initial diagnosis, before any treatment.

Whole-study results and caveats: The model flagged ophthalmopathy progression at 65% to 71% sensitivity and around 72% specificity. Also, most clonotypes expanded in the thyroid above 0.001 frequency appeared in blood. A model built from 13 signatures distinguished ophthalmopathy from stable hyperthyroidism with 85% to 90% sensitivity and about 77% specificity.

V lost 10 bases, J lost 1 base, and 13 bases lay in between. The CDR3 loop spans 13 amino acids. The germline V gene has CDR1 SNHLY and CDR2 FYNNEI. Amplifying from RNA transcripts, the study obtained TCR beta CDR3 regions. First-round RT-PCR relied on HTBI primers, and a second-round multiplex PCR came next. MiXCR, run by TCRdb on the multiplex PCR reads, gives a single entry per CDR3 protein. This sample has around 340,000 distinct CDR3 sequences, with about 17% found just once. The clonotype originates from an adult man with Graves' ophthalmopathy. The chain joins TRBV2 to TRBJ1-1; D is perhaps TRBD1 (6 bases). The specimen sequenced was peripheral blood. CDR3 sequence reads: CATRTVQNTEAFF. The CDR3 nucleotides are TGTGCCACTCGGACAGTTCAGAACACTGAAGCTTTCTTT.